This T cell receptor beta chain was profiled in a study of T cell responses to AZD1222 COVID-19 vaccine. Overall study: Combined were second doses at about 4 or about 12 weeks. Study-wide results and limits: Baseline antibody screening turned up just a handful of seropositive AZD1222 recipients. Most donors were white British and more were female, and clonal diversity was possibly underestimated.

This clone was recorded only once. What it binds is unknown. The CDR3 covers 9 residues. V was clipped by 7 bases and J by 4 bases, with 4 bases between them. From germline, CDR1 is SQVTM and CDR2 ANQGSEA. Assay used: immunoSEQ multiplex PCR; TCRdb lists only in-frame clones, some missing. Among about 130,000 clones, around 90% were seen once, and the ten largest hold about 2%. The chain uses TRBV29-1 and TRBJ1-1; D gene unclear. Sequences were derived from peripheral blood, sampled on day 0 of AZD1222 vaccination. This receptor was obtained from an adult in good health. The CDR3 DNA is TGCAGCGGGGGCACTGAAGCTTTCTTT. The encoded protein is CSGGTEAFF. Full variable domain (outside the CDR3, taken from reference TRBV29-1 and TRBJ1-1): SAVISQKPSRDICQRGTSLTIQCQVDSQVTMMFWYRQQPGQSLTLIATANQGSEATYESGFVIDKFPISRPNLTFSTLTVSNMSPEDSSIYLCSGGTEAFFGQGTRLTVV.